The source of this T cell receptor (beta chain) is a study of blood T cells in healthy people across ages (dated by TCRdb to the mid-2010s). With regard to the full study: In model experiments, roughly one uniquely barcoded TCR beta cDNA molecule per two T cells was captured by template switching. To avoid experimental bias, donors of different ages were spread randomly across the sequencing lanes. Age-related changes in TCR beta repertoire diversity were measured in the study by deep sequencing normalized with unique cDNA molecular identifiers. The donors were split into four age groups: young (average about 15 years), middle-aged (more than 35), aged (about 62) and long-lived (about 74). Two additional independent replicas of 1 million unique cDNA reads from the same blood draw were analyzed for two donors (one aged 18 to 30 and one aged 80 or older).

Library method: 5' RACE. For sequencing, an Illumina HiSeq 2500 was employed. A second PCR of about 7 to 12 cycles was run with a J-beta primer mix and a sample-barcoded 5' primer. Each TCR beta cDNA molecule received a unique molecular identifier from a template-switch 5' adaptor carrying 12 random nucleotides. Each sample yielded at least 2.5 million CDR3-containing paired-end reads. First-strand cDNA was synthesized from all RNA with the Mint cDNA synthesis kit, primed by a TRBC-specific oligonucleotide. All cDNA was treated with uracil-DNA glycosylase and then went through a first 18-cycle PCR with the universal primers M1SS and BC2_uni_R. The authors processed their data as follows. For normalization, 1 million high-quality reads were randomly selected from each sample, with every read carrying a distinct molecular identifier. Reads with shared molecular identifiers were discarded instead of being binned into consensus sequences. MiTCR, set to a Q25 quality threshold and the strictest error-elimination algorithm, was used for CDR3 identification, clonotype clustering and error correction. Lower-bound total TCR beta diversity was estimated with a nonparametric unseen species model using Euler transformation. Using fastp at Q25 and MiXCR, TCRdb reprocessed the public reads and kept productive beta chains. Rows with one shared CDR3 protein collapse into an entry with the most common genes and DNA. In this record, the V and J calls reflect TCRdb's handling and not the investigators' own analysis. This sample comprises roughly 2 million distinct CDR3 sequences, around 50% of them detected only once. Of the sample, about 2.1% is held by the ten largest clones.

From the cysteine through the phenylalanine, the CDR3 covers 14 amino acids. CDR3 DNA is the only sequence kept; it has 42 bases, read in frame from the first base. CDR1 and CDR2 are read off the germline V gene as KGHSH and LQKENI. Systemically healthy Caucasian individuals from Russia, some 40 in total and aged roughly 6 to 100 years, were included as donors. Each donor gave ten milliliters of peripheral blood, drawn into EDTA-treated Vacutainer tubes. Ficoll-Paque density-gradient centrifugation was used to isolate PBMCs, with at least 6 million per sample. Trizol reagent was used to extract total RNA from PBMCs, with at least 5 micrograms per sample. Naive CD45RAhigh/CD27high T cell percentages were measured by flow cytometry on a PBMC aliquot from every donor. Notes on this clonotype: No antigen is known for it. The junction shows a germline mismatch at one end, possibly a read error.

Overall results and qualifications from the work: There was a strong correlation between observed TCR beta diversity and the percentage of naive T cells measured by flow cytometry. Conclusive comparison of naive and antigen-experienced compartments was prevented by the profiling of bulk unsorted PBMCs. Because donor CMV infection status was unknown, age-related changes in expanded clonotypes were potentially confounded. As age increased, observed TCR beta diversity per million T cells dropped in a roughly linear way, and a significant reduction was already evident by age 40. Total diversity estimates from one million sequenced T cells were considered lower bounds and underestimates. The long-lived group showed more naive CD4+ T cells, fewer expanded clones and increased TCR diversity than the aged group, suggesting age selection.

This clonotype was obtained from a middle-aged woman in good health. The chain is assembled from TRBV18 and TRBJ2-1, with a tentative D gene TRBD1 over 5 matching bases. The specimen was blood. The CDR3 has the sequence CASGDSVGYNEQFF. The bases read TGTGCCAGCGGCGACAGCGTGGGGTACAACGAGCAGTTCTTC.